Below, one TCR beta chain is given with its context. The data were taken from a study of blood T cell repertoires in COVID-19. Study context: T cells, B-cell-depleted T cells, or PBMCs provided the cDNA or gDNA that served as material.

This CDR3 has 16 amino acids. V was clipped by 3 bases and J by 2 bases, with 15 bases between them. The germline gives CDR1 MGHRA, CDR2 YSYEKL. Assay used: immunoSEQ multiplex PCR; TCRdb lists only in-frame clones, some missing. The repertoire holds hundreds of thousands of clones, with approximately 87% as singletons. The TCR sequence derives from a woman in her 50s with COVID-19, enrolled during active disease. The chain employs TRBV4-1 and TRBJ2-3; D perhaps matches TRBD2 (6 bases). Sequencing was performed on peripheral blood. Here the CDR3 reads CASSQGPGLLTDTQYF. Here the CDR3 DNA reads TGCGCCAGCAGCCAGGGGCCGGGACTCCTCACAGATACGCAGTATTTT.